Following are 26 T cell receptor beta chains from one sample sequenced in a study of blood T cell repertoires in COVID-19 (dated by TCRdb to the early 2020s). Receptors were amplified or captured by the immunoSEQ multiplex PCR assay. What TCRdb holds here is the immuneACCESS table cut down to in-frame rearrangements. Part of the clones is not present; checked against another copy, under half of the missing clones reflect an unresolved V gene, and the others are unexplained. The sample records more than 250,000 clones, 87% of which are singletons. The ten top clones hold roughly 5% of the sample. The specimen sequenced was PBMCs or T cells enriched from blood (not recorded which). The receptors were gathered from a young woman who had recovered from COVID-19.

The rearrangement joins TRBV10-3 to TRBJ1-4; D not resolved. Germline CDR1 reads ENHRY; CDR2 reads SYGVKD. There are 15 residues in the CDR3. V was trimmed by 0 bases and J by 8 bases, leaving 13 bases between them. The CDR3 region has the DNA TGTGCCATCAGTGAGTCCGAGACATCCGGCGAAAAACTGTTTTTT. Its translation is CAISESETSGEKLFF.

This clone was found many times. The gene calls are TRBV5-1 and TRBJ2-1; D is unclear. V lost 2 bases, J lost 6 bases, and 15 bases lay in between. The CDR3 runs 15 residues. Germline V lookup: CDR1 SGHRS, CDR2 YFSETQ. CDR3 DNA: TGCGCCAGCAGCTTTTTACAGTTCCCCCGCAATGAGCAGTTCTTC. Its translation is CASSFLQFPRNEQFF.

The chain has TRBV3-1 (or the pseudogene TRBV3-2) and TRBJ2-1; 10 bases map to TRBD2. The CDR3 totals 15 residues. Losses at the gene ends were 1 base for V and 10 bases for J; bases not matched to a gene: 7. CDR1 and CDR2 from the germline V gene are LGHDT and YNNKEL (reference sequence). Here the CDR3 DNA reads TGTGCCAGCAGCCAAGGAGAGCGGGGGGGCTCCGAGCAGTTCTTC. Amino acid sequence: CASSQGERGGSEQFF.

The J gene is TRBJ2-7, the V gene TRBV6-5; 9 positions agree with TRBD2. V gave up 7 bases and J gave up 3 bases; unmatched junction bases: 7. Germline V gives CDR1 MNHEY, CDR2 SVGAGI. The CDR3 contains 14 residues. The chain's CDR3 is CASNLSGGIYEQYF. CDR3 nucleotides: TGTGCCAGCAACCTTAGCGGGGGCATCTACGAGCAGTACTTC.

This chain connects TRBV10-3 to TRBJ2-3, with D possibly being TRBD2 (6 bases). The germline V gene encodes CDR1 ENHRY and CDR2 SYGVKD. The CDR3 contains 17 residues. The germline V and J ends were trimmed by 0 bases and 5 bases, with 18 bases remaining between them. CDR3 coding DNA: TGTGCCATCAGTGAGTCGCGGCTAGCGTCGCGGGGAGATACGCAGTATTTT. This sequence encodes CAISESRLASRGDTQYF.

The gene calls are TRBV7-2 and TRBJ2-3, with TRBD2 as a possible D gene (6 bases). V was pared by 4 bases and J by 6 bases, with 11 bases between. The CDR3 covers 13 residues. Germline CDR1 and CDR2: SGHTA and FQGNSA. The CDR3 DNA reads TGTGCCAGCAGCTACGGAGGGCCGGATACGCAGTATTTT. This gives the protein CASSYGGPDTQYF.

This clone was seen more than once but under ten times. The chain is built from TRBV5-8 and TRBJ1-2; the match to TRBD1 covers 9 bases. The CDR3 contains 13 residues. Germline V CDR1 and CDR2: SGHTS, YDEGEE. The V and J ends lost 2 bases and 4 bases, in that order; junction bases with no gene match: 0. The CDR3 DNA is TGTGCCAGCAGCTTACAGGGGGCCTATGGCTACACCTTC. Protein sequence: CASSLQGAYGYTF.

The J gene is TRBJ2-7, the V gene TRBV4-1; maybe TRBD1 (6 bases). CDR3 length equals 14 residues. The V gene's germline CDR1 is MGHRA and CDR2 YSYEKL. Trimming stripped 0 bases from V and 4 bases from J, with 10 bases between. In DNA, the CDR3 is TGCGCCAGCAGCCAAGACAGTCAGGGGTACGAGCAGTACTTC. It encodes CASSQDSQGYEQYF.

This chain links TRBV13 with TRBJ1-1; possibly TRBD1 for D (6 bases). Germline V gene sequence: CDR1 PRHDT, CDR2 FYEKMQ (reference sequence). Trimming pared 0 bases from V and 7 bases from J, leaving 12 bases between. The CDR3 sequence is 14 residues long. Written as DNA, the CDR3 is TGTGCCAGCAGCTTAGGGACAGGTATCGGTGAAGCTTTCTTT. Translating gives CASSLGTGIGEAFF.

The DNA of the CDR3 is TGTGCCAGCAGTCCGCCTCAGACAGATACGCAGTATTTT. Protein sequence: CASSPPQTDTQYF. The chain has TRBV6-4 and TRBJ2-3; D remains ambiguous. With 5 bases removed from V and 3 bases from J, the gap between germline ends came to 9 bases. CDR3 length equals 13 residues. Per germline, CDR1 MRHNA and CDR2 SNTAGT.

The chain carries TRBV19 and TRBJ1-4; D gene unclear. Trimming stripped 7 bases from V and 3 bases from J, with 12 bases between. Germline V CDR1 and CDR2: LNHDA, SQIVND (reference sequence). The CDR3 runs 14 residues. Here the CDR3 reads CASKEQLANEKLFF. DNA of the CDR3: TGTGCCAGTAAGGAACAGTTGGCTAATGAAAAACTGTTTTTT.

This chain uses TRBV6-5 with TRBJ1-2, with TRBD1 identical over 9 bases. The CDR3 covers 13 residues. Germline-derived CDR1 and CDR2 are MNHEY and SVGAGI. J was trimmed by 8 bases and V by 7 bases; bases with no gene match: 8. The CDR3 sequence: CASTIGQGRGYTF. The CDR3 DNA reads TGTGCCAGCACCATAGGACAGGGGAGAGGCTACACCTTC.

This chain uses TRBV21-1 with TRBJ1-2. TRBV21-1 is tagged as a pseudogene. The CDR3 contains 14 residues. CDR3 coding DNA: TGTGCCAGCAGCAAAGGGGGGGGCGTTTGCGGCTACACCTTC. Its translation is CASSKGGGVCGYTF.

The rearrangement uses TRBV6-4 and TRBJ2-1, with 11 bases aligning to TRBD2. CDR3 size: 15 residues. Germline values: CDR1 MRHNA, CDR2 SNTAGT. J was trimmed by 7 bases and V by 3 bases; bases with no gene match: 5. The CDR3 sequence is CASSDSGGASNEQFF. The CDR3 bases are TGTGCCAGCAGTGATAGCGGGGGGGCCTCGAATGAGCAGTTCTTC.

This CDR3 reads CASSPPGQVRHEQYF. The CDR3 nucleotides are TGTGCCAGCTCACCACCGGGACAGGTGAGACACGAGCAGTACTTC. V and J are TRBV18 and TRBJ2-7; 8 nucleotides match TRBD1. The CDR3 has 15 amino acids. CDR1 and CDR2 from the germline V gene are KGHSH and LQKENI. With V trimmed by 0 bases and J by 5 bases, 6 bases remained unmatched.

This chain links TRBV4-2 with TRBJ1-6; tentatively, D is TRBD1 (6 bases). CDR1 LGHNA and CDR2 YNFKEQ come from the germline V gene. V was trimmed by 1 base and J by 5 bases, leaving 9 bases between them. The CDR3 sequence is 15 residues long. CDR3 amino acids: CASSQVQGHNSPLHF. In nucleotides, the CDR3 is TGTGCCAGCAGCCAAGTTCAGGGGCATAATTCACCCCTCCACTTT.

In its sample, this clone was seen once. V is TRBV7-9 and J is TRBJ2-1; D is unclear. Trimming removed 2 bases from V and 0 bases from J, with 8 bases in between. Germline V gives CDR1 SEHNR, CDR2 FQNEAQ (reference sequence). CDR3 size: 15 residues. CDR3 sequence reads: CASSLTRGSYNEQFF. The CDR3 region has the DNA TGTGCCAGCAGCTTAACCCGAGGCTCCTACAATGAGCAGTTCTTC.

The chain links TRBV5-6 to TRBJ1-2; D unclear. The CDR3 is 12 residues long. In germline, CDR1 is SGHDT, CDR2 YYEEEE. V shed 4 bases and J shed 5 bases, with 9 bases lying between them. CDR3 nucleotide sequence: TGTGCCAGCAGCGAGAGGGAGTATGGCTACACCTTC. The encoded protein is CASSEREYGYTF.

The chain links TRBV12-5 to TRBJ1-1; tentative D call: TRBD1 (6 bases). Germline V CDR1 and CDR2: LGHNT, FRNRAP. Trimming pared 2 bases from V and 4 bases from J, leaving 8 bases between. The CDR3 runs 13 residues. The CDR3 region has the DNA TGTGCTAGTGGTTTGACAGGGAGCACTGAAGCTTTCTTT. Protein: CASGLTGSTEAFF. Full variable domain (rest looked up from reference TRBV12-5 and TRBJ1-1): DARVTQTPRHKVTEMGQEVTMRCQPILGHNTVFWYRQTMMQGLELLAYFRNRAPLDDSGMPKDRFSAEMPDATLATLKIQPSEPRDSAVYFCASGLTGSTEAFFGQGTRLTVV.

This clone was seen more than once but under ten times. The chain combines TRBV19 with TRBJ1-2, with D unclear. Germline V gene data show CDR1 as LNHDA and CDR2 as SQIVND (reference sequence). V gave up 4 bases and J gave up 6 bases, with 15 bases separating them. This CDR3 is 14 amino acids long. CDR3 DNA: TGTGCCAGTAGTACCCCAGGTCTCATAAATGGCTACACCTTC. This translates into CASSTPGLINGYTF.

The V and J genes are TRBV6-5 and TRBJ1-4; 9 bases fit TRBD1. Germline V CDR1 and CDR2: MNHEY, SVGAGI. CDR3 length: 14 amino acids. The V gene end was trimmed by 5 bases and the J gene end by 7 bases; junction bases not matched to a gene: 5. The CDR3 sequence is CASSTSTGGEKLFF. The CDR3 nucleotides are TGTGCCAGCAGTACATCGACAGGGGGTGAAAAACTGTTTTTT.

The genes are TRBV7-9 and TRBJ2-1, with TRBD2 identical over 16 bases. The trim removed 5 bases at V and 14 bases at J, leaving 6 bases unmatched. Germline assignment: CDR1 SEHNR and CDR2 FQNEAQ (reference sequence). This CDR3 has 14 residues. The CDR3 region is CASSPGLAGGPKFF. The CDR3 nucleotides read TGTGCCAGCAGCCCGGGACTAGCGGGGGGGCCGAAGTTCTTC.

The gene calls are TRBV2 and TRBJ2-3, with D tentatively TRBD1 (5 bases). Looked up from germline, CDR1 is SNHLY and CDR2 is FYNNEI. The CDR3 has 16 amino acids. The germline V and J ends were trimmed by 3 bases and 6 bases, with 19 bases remaining between them. CDR3 amino acids: CASSEVLAQGVDTQYF. CDR3 nucleotide sequence: TGTGCCAGCAGTGAGGTATTAGCTCAAGGGGTCGATACGCAGTATTTT.

The V gene is TRBV6-5, the J gene TRBJ2-2; 10 bases map to TRBD2. Germline V gene sequence: CDR1 MNHEY, CDR2 SVGAGI. This CDR3 region has 15 residues. J was trimmed by 5 bases and V by 5 bases; bases with no gene match: 5. The chain's CDR3 is CASSPLSGGTGELFF. For the CDR3, the DNA is TGTGCCAGCAGTCCCCTTAGCGGGGGGACCGGGGAGCTGTTTTTT.

The chain employs TRBV28 and TRBJ2-7, with D possibly TRBD2 on 6 matching bases. The V and J ends lost 2 bases and 1 base respectively, with 21 bases between them. The CDR3 spans 18 residues. The germline V gene has CDR1 MDHEN and CDR2 SYDVKM. For the CDR3, the DNA is TGTGCCAGCAGTTTACTGGGGCAGGGACTTGGTGGGTCCTACGAGCAGTACTTC. Translated: CASSLLGQGLGGSYEQYF.

The chain carries TRBV18 and TRBJ1-2; a possible D gene is TRBD1 (5 bases). CDR3 size: 11 residues. CDR1 and CDR2 (germline): KGHSH, LQKENI. V was clipped by 6 bases and J by 8 bases, with 10 bases between them. Here the CDR3 DNA reads TGTGCCAGCTCCCAGGGCCGGGGCTACACCTTC. Translated: CASSQGRGYTF.